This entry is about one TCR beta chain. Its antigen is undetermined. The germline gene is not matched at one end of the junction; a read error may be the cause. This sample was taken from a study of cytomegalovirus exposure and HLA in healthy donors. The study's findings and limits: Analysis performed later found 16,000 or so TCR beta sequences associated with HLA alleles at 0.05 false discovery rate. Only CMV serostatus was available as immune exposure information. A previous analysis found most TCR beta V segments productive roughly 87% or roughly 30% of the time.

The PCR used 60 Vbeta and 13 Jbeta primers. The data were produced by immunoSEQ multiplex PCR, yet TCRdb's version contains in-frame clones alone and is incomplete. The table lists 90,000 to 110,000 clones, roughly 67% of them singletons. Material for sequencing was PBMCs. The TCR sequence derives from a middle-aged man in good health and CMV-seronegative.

CDR3: CSSPRQGSFNEQFF. Here the CDR3 DNA reads TGCAGCTCGCCGAGACAGGGGTCCTTCAATGAGCAGTTCTTC. V gene TRBV29-1 combines with J gene TRBJ2-1; 8 bases are shared with TRBD1. CDR1 and CDR2 (germline): SQVTM, ANQGSEA. The CDR3 is made up of 14 amino acids.